The T cell receptor beta chain described here comes from a study of blood T cell repertoires in COVID-19. The overall study: Acute and convalescent COVID-19 specimens originated in the United States, Italy and Spain. T cells, B-cell-depleted T cells, or PBMCs provided the cDNA or gDNA that served as material.

As handled by the study authors: Scientists estimated how many nucleated cells there were by amplifying reference gene primers. Libraries were prepared by immunoSEQ multiplex PCR; TCRdb keeps only in-frame clonotypes and omits some of them. The V and J calls and the clone size are those of that table, but D and trimming were determined from the DNA. The sample records around 130,000 clones, 65% to 90% being singletons. CDR1 and CDR2 (germline): KGHSY, FQNENV. With V trimmed by 2 bases and J by 1 base, 1 base remained unmatched. The CDR3 is 14 residues long. This clone was counted between two and nine times.

This clonotype was sampled from a man between 45 and 60 years old with acute or convalescent COVID-19. Sequenced material: peripheral blood. The rearrangement links TRBV16 to TRBJ1-2, with 7 bases identical to TRBD1. Here the CDR3 DNA reads TGTGCCAGCAGCCAAGCAGGGGGTAACTATGGCTACACCTTC. It encodes CASSQAGGNYGYTF.